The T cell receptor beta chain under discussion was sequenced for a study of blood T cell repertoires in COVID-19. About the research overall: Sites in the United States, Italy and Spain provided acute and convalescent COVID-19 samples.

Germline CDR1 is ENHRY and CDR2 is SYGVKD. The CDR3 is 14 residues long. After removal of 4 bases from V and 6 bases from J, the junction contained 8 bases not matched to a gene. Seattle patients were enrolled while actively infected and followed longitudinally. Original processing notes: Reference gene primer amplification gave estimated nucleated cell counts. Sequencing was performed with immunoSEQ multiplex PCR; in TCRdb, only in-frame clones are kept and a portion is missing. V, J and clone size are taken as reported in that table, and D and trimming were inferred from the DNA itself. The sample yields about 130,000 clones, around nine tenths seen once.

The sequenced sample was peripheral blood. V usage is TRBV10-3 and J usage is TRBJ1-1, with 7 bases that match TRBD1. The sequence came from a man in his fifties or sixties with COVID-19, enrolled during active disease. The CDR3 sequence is CAISGRQGGPEAFF. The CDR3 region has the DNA TGTGCCATCAGTGGGAGACAGGGAGGCCCTGAAGCTTTCTTT.